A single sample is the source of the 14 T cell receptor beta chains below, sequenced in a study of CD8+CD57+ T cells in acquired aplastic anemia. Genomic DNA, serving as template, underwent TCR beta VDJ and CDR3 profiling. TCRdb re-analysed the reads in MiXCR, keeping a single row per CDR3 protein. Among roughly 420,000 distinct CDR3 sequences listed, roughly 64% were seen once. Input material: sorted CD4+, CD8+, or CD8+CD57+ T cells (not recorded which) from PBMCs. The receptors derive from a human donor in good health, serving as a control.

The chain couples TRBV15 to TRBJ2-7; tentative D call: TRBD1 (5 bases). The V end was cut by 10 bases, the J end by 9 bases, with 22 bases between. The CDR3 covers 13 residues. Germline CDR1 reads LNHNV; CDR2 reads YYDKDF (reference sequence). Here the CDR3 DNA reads TGTGCCAGCGGCGCAGGGTCCATAGATGCGCAGTACTTC. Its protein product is CASGAGSIDAQYF.

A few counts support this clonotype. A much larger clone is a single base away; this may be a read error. The CDR3 DNA reads TGCAGTGCTAAAATACTAGCGTCCACAGGTACGCAGTATTTT. Its translation is CSAKILASTGTQYF. This sequence joins TRBV20-1 and TRBJ2-3; 7 positions match TRBD2. The CDR3 spans 14 residues. The V gene's germline CDR1 is DFQATT and CDR2 SNEGSKA (reference sequence).

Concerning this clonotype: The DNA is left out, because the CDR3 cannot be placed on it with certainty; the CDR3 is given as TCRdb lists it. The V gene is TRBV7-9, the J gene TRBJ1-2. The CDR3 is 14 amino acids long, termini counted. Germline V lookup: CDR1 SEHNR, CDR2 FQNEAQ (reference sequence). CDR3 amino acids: CASSFAGYGYTFGF.

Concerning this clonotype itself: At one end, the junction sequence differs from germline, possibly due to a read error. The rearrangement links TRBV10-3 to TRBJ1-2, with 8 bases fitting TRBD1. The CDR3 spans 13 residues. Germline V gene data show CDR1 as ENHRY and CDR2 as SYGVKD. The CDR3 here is CAIGTGEIYGHTF. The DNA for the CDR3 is TGTGCCATCGGGACAGGAGAGATATATGGCCACACCTTC.

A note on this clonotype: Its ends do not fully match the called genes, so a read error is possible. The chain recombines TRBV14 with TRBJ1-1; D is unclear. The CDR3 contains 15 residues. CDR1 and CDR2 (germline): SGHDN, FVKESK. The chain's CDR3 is CASRQGMGNNTESFF. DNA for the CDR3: TGTGCCAGCAGGCAAGGAATGGGAAATAACACGGAATCTTTCTTT. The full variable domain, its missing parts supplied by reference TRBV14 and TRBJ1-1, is EAGVTQFPSHSVIEKGQTVTLRCDPISGHDNLYWYRRVMGKEIKFLLHFVKESKQDESGMPNNRFLAERTGGTYSTLKVQPAELEDSGVYFCASRQGMGNNTESFFGQGTRLTVV.

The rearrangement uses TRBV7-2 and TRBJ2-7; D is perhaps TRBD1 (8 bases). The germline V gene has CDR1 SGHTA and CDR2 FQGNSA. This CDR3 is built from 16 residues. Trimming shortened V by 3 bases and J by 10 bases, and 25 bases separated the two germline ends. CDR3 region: CASSFKGGTGTGGQYF. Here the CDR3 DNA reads TGTGCCAGCAGCTTCAAGGGAGGGACCGGGACAGGTGGCCAGTACTTC.

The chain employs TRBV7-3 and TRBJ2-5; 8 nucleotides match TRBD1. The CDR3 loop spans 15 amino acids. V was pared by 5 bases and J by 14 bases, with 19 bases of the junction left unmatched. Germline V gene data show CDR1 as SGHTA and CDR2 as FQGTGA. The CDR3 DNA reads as TGTGCCAGCAGCCGACAGGGGCCTAATTCACCCCTCCACTACTTC. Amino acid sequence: CASSRQGPNSPLHYF.

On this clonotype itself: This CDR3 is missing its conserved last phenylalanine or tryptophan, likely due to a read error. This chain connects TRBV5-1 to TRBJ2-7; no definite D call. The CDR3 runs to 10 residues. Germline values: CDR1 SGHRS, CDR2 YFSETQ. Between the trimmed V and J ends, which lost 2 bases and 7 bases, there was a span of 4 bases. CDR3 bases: TGCGCCAGCAGCTTAGTTGAGCAGTACTAC. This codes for CASSLVEQYY.

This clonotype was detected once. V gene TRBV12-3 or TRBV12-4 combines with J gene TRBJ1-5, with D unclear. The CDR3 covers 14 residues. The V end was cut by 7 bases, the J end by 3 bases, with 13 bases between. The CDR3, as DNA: TGTGCCAGCACCGTGCGGTGGGTCAATCAGCCCCAGCATTTT. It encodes CASTVRWVNQPQHF.

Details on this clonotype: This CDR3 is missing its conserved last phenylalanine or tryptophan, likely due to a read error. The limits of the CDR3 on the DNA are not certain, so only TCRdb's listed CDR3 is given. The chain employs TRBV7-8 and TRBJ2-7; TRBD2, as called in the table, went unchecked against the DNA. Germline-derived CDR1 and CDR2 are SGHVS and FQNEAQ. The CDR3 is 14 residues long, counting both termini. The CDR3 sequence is CASTPRAGDTDTQY.

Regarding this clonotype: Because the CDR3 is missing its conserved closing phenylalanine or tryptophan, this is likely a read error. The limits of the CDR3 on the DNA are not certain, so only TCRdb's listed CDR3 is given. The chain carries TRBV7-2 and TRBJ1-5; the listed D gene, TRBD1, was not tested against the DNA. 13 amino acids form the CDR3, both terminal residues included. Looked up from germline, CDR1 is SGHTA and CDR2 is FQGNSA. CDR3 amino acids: CASSAQGWDQQQH.

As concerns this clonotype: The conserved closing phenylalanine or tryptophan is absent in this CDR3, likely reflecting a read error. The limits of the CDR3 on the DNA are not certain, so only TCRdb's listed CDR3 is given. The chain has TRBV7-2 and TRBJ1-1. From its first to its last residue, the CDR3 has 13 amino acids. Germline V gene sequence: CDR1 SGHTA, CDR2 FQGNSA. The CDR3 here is CASSLAAGTEASL.

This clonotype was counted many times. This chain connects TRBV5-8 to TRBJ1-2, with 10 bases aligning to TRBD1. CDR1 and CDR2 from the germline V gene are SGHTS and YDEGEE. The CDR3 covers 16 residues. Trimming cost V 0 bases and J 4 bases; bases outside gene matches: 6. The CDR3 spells CASSLGTGQGFYGYTF. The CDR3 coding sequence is TGTGCCAGCAGCTTGGGTACGGGACAGGGGTTCTATGGCTACACCTTC. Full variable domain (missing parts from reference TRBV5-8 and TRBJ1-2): EAGVTQSPTHLIKTRGQQATLRCSPISGHTSVYWYQQALGLGLQFLLWYDEGEERNRGNFPPRFSGRQFPNYSSELNVNALELEDSALYLCASSLGTGQGFYGYTFGSGTRLTVV.

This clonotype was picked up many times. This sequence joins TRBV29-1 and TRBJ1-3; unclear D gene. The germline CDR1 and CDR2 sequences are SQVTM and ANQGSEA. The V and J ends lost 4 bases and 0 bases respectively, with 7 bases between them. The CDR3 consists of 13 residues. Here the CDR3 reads CSVGEISGNTIYF. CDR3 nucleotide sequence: TGCAGCGTTGGGGAGATCTCTGGAAACACCATATATTTT. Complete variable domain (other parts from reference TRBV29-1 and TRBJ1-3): SAVISQKPSRDICQRGTSLTIQCQVDSQVTMMFWYRQQPGQSLTLIATANQGSEATYESGFVIDKFPISRPNLTFSTLTVSNMSPEDSSIYLCSVGEISGNTIYFGEGSWLTVV.